The 6 T cell receptor beta chains given below trace back to one sample, sequenced in a study of blood T cell repertoires in COVID-19. Assay: immunoSEQ multiplex PCR; the TCRdb copy retains only in-frame clones and omits some. In the table there are some 170,000 clones, approximately 88% of which are singletons. Material: peripheral blood. All receptors derive from a woman of 80 years or more with active or convalescent COVID-19.

This sequence joins TRBV7-3 and TRBJ2-2; TRBD2 matches 8 bases. J was trimmed by 5 bases and V by 2 bases; bases with no gene match: 16. The CDR3 is 19 amino acids. Germline V CDR1 and CDR2: SGHTA, FQGTGA. The CDR3 DNA reads as TGTGCCAGCAGCTTACTCCCGCCTGTAGCGGGGCCAGGGACCGGGGAGCTGTTTTTT. Translating gives CASSLLPPVAGPGTGELFF.

This sequence joins TRBV2 and TRBJ2-7; D possibly corresponds to TRBD2 (5 bases). V was shortened by 1 base and J by 7 bases, with 11 bases between the two germline ends. This CDR3 has 13 residues. Germline V gene data show CDR1 as SNHLY and CDR2 as FYNNEI. This CDR3 is CASSEGPPGEQYF. CDR3 coding DNA: TGTGCCAGCAGTGAAGGTCCCCCGGGGGAGCAGTACTTC. Complete variable domain (other parts from reference TRBV2 and TRBJ2-7): EPEVTQTPSHQVTQMGQEVILRCVPISNHLYFYWYRQILGQKVEFLVSFYNNEISEKSEIFDDQFSVERPDGSNFTLKIRSTKLEDSAMYFCASSEGPPGEQYFGPGTRLTVT.

The chain couples TRBV28 to TRBJ2-7; TRBD1 matches at 7 bases. The ends lost 4 bases at V and 0 bases at J; junction bases unmatched: 6. This CDR3 has 15 residues. Looked up from germline, CDR1 is MDHEN and CDR2 is SYDVKM. CDR3 sequence (DNA): TGTGCCAGCAGTTCTCGACAGGGCGGCTCCTACGAGCAGTACTTC. Amino acid sequence: CASSSRQGGSYEQYF.

The gene calls are TRBV19 and TRBJ2-1; TRBD2 agrees at 14 bases. J gave up 8 bases and V 5 bases, and 8 bases lay outside the gene matches. Per the germline V gene, CDR1 is LNHDA and CDR2 is SQIVND (reference sequence). The CDR3 extends over 16 amino acids. CDR3 DNA: TGTGCCAGTAGTGCCTCGACTAGCGGGGGGGCGCATGAGCAGTTCTTC. Amino acids: CASSASTSGGAHEQFF.

The J gene is TRBJ1-2, the V gene TRBV3-1 (or the pseudogene TRBV3-2), with 7 positions matching TRBD1. The V gene's germline CDR1 is LGHDT and CDR2 YNNKEL (reference sequence). The CDR3 spans 15 residues. V shed 4 bases and J 6 bases; nucleotides not matched to a gene: 11. The CDR3 coding sequence is TGTGCCAGCAGCCCCGACAGGGTCTCTGGAGATGGCTACACCTTC. This encodes CASSPDRVSGDGYTF.

This clone was counted between two and nine times. The J gene is TRBJ2-5, the V gene TRBV7-9, with TRBD1 as a possible D gene (6 bases). Per germline, CDR1 SEHNR and CDR2 FQNEAQ (reference sequence). The CDR3 spans 13 residues. V dropped 6 bases and J dropped 5 bases, with 13 bases sitting between them. The DNA of the CDR3 is TGTGCCAGCAGATCAGGGGCCCGCGAGACCCAGTACTTC. Its translation is CASRSGARETQYF.